This T cell receptor (beta chain) was retrieved from a study of cytomegalovirus exposure and HLA in healthy donors (dated by TCRdb to the late 2010s). For the wider study: In an earlier analysis of under 750 of the donors, 276 Gb of sequence data and 95 million to 130 million unique TCR beta sequences from 180 million or so T cells were reported. About 300 gigabases of sequencing data and 70 million to 85 million unique TCR sequences were included in an early release covering about 700 HLA-typed donors. The genetic ancestry cluster associated with self-reported Caucasian donors included 81% of the roughly 400 genotyped donors. The study was designed to test whether signatures of past pathogen exposure could be identified by cataloging public T cell receptors. The study used immunosequencing to profile the T cell repertoires of several hundred subjects and linked those repertoires to cytomegalovirus serostatus. In addition to the first cohort of 666 subjects, a separate validation cohort of 120 different subjects was used. To predict cytomegalovirus infection status, the study combined high-throughput TCR immunosequencing, statistical association of individual TCRs with disease status, and machine learning. To study patterns of TCR occurrence, a later analysis re-analyzed previously published TCR beta repertoires from more than 550 donors and added high-resolution HLA genotyping. The later analysis used no new phenotypic data to find candidate immune exposures, relying instead on TCR beta sequences and their occurrence across donors. An earlier analysis of more than 450 of the donors used high-throughput TCR beta sequencing to judge whether each TCR beta V gene segment behaved as functional or pseudogenic. Donor age, sex, ethnicity and CMV serostatus were collected together with the repertoire data. Genome-wide SNP genotypes for about 60% of the 666 donors were used in a later genetic analysis, which treated that subset as a discovery cohort. All discovery cohort repertoires had been generated on a single sequencing platform. HLA typing covered class I and class II loci at four-digit resolution. The number of donors typed differed by locus, with about 620-630 for A, B, C, DRB1 and DQB1, over 500 for DQA1, 600 to 610 for DPA1, and 400 to 490 for DPB1. Because of strong linkage in the cohort, five DR-DQ haplotypes were treated as single units for association and clustering. Among almost 400 genotyped donors of the cohort, an average of around 240,000 unique TCR beta nucleotide sequences were sequenced per donor, roughly 20% of them non-productive.

As regards this clone: What antigen it recognizes has not been identified. It has no much larger one-base neighbor in the sample; base qualities were not kept.

The cohort was made up of several hundred healthy bone marrow donors. All cohort members were sampled while nominally healthy, although unrecorded immune exposures were likely present. The donor tested CMV seropositive, placing the donor among the 310 or so seropositive members of the cohort. Every donor gave a peripheral blood sample, and the peripheral blood mononuclear cells from that sample were used for TCR beta sequencing. Genomic DNA was extracted from the blood cell samples with the Qiagen DNeasy Blood Extraction Kit. Study-wide findings and limitations: A later analysis found that HLA-associated TCR beta chains were more clonally expanded and had lower generation probabilities than equally common non-associated chains. According to a later analysis, most CMV-associated TCR beta chains appeared to be HLA-restricted, and the HLA associations seemed to be driven largely by CMV exposure. The 87-base-pair reads could not distinguish some IMGT-functional V segments, including TRBV6-2 and TRBV6-3, so those segments were excluded. In an earlier analysis of about 550 of the donors, most TCR beta V segments were observed in productive rearrangements about 87% or about 30% of the time, broadly matching IMGT annotations. According to the authors, the approach could potentially be generalized to other disease states and immunological phenotypes. This cohort had only TCR beta chains sequenced, and the lack of alpha or paired-chain data limited which features could be detected. Strong co-occurrence of HLA alleles, especially DR and DQ, made assigning TCR associations to individual alleles difficult. A further reported finding was that TCR beta sequences accurately predicted the HLA-A and HLA-B alleles for most subjects in the first cohort. Because HLA typing was unavailable for some donors at each locus, only the typed subset was used in association tests. While some public TCRs were present in many individuals, most TCR sequences turned up only very rarely across donors. In vitro tests confirmed that a few of the cytomegalovirus-associated TCR beta chains recognize cytomegalovirus antigens. Compared with the 666-donor mean, donors in an Asian-associated ancestry cluster had fewer N-insertions in productive TCRs, according to a later genetic analysis. A later analysis associated roughly 17,000 TCR beta sequences with specific HLA alleles at a false discovery rate of 0.05. The sequencing pipeline was judged likely to have produced a cluster of highly shared sequence variants as a technical artifact. The classifier was reported to diagnose cytomegalovirus status with high specificity and sensitivity in both the original cohort and the validation cohort. Presence/absence analyses assumed roughly uniform sequencing depth across donors, an assumption that may not hold. In the study, 150 to 200 TCR beta chains were listed as associated with cytomegalovirus. CMV serostatus was the only immune exposure information available for the cohort. Linkage disequilibrium might explain the correlated functional status among segregating V segments, but an unknown experimental factor could not be excluded. In a later analysis, several top co-occurrence clusters were reported to appear linked to parvovirus B19, influenza, CMV and Epstein-Barr virus. In a later analysis, the rate of TCR association differed among HLA loci, with DRB1 alleles having the most associated TCRs and HLA-C alleles having the fewest. V-gene and J-gene trimming of TCR beta chains was associated with a missense DCLRE1C variant in a later genetic analysis, and the association was replicated in an independent cohort. Because counts were too low, more than 15 rarely observed V segments, including chromosome 9 orphons, were excluded from the earlier analysis of a few hundred of the donors.

CDR1 and CDR2, looked up from the germline V gene (reference sequence), are SEHNR and FQNEAQ. V lost 5 bases and J lost 9 bases, and the count of bases not matched to a germline gene is 11. The CDR3 covers 16 residues, taking in both the cysteine and the phenylalanine. This entry keeps only the CDR3 DNA: 48 bases, framed from base 1. Libraries were made using the immunoSEQ multiplex PCR assay. For the multiplex PCR, a mixture combining 60 forward primers for TCR Vbeta segments and 13 reverse primers for TCR Jbeta segments was used. The CDR3 region of rearranged TCR beta genes was amplified from genomic DNA with a multiplex PCR assay. The amplified TCR beta libraries were sequenced on the Illumina HiSeq System as 87-base-pair reads. Per the authors' processing: A later analysis tallied 75 million to 95 million unique TCR beta chains across the roughly 610 repertoires, and some 10 million of those chains were shared by two or more donors. Raw reads were error-corrected and collapsed into unique sequences by a nearest-neighbor algorithm in which closely related sequences were merged to remove PCR and sequencing errors. CDR3 sequences were aligned to IMGT reference sequences to assign V, D and J gene segments. For a sequence to be retained, a match of at least six nucleotides was required to both a V gene segment and a J gene segment. A rearrangement was called productive if the CDR3 had no stop codons and remained in frame with V and J, and every other rearrangement was called non-productive. Following IMGT convention, CDR3 was defined as the stretch from the second conserved V-encoded cysteine up to the conserved J-encoded phenylalanine. Sequences without an unambiguous match to a single V gene segment were excluded from the earlier analysis of approximately 560 of the donors. In an earlier analysis of approximately 500 of the donors, a V segment was called functional when productive rearrangements were above 56.7%, and segregating when the standard deviation between donors exceeded 5%. A statistical classification framework was built to diagnose cytomegalovirus status from the catalog of TCR beta chain sequences. In a later analysis, V and J genes were assigned by comparing TCR nucleotide sequences against IMGT/GENE-DB human TR gene sequences. A later analysis assigned CDR3 sequences and most-parsimonious VDJ recombination scenarios with the TCRdist pipeline. In a later analysis, each TCR beta chain was defined by its CDR3 amino acid sequence together with its V-gene family, and reads lacking a unique V-gene family were excluded. To address suspected cross-contamination and a sequencing artifact, a later analysis removed approximately 590 highly shared, low-generation-probability nucleotide sequences. In a later analysis, a clonal expansion index for each public chain was calculated from normalized within-repertoire ranks of inferred template counts. Generation probabilities in a later analysis came from a VDJ recombination model fitted to out-of-frame rearrangements, and those results were checked against IGoR. Hypergeometric tests were used in a later analysis to score TCR-TCR, TCR-HLA and TCR-CMV co-occurrence, with a repertoire-size bias correction applied to the TCR pairs. In a later analysis, false discovery rates were estimated by permuting HLA or CMV assignments 20 times. In a later analysis, co-occurring TCRs were grouped with DBSCAN, and TCRdist sequence similarity was added when clustering was performed within HLA-allele-positive subsets. Repertoires with fewer than 30,000 or more than 120,000 public chains were left out of co-occurrence clustering, as were four to six repertoires with anomalous nucleotide sharing. TCRdb took this table from immuneACCESS and kept in-frame rearrangements with V and J called. Such tables lack part of the clones; where checked against another copy, unresolved V genes explain under half of the gap, and the rest is unexplained. V and J calls and clone size are copied from that table; D and trimming were computed from the DNA. In all, the sample holds about 90,000 clones, and approximately 56% of those were seen once. Of the sample, around 5.5% falls within the top ten clones.

Sequences were obtained from PBMCs. This receptor was taken from a woman aged 25-40 years in good health and CMV-seropositive. This chain is built from TRBV7-9 and TRBJ2-1; TRBD2 fits 12 bases in the junction. The CDR3 protein sequence reads: CASSGSSGGAYGEQFF. The DNA is TGTGCCAGCAGCGGATCTAGCGGGGGGGCTTACGGTGAGCAGTTCTTC.